Following are 31 T cell receptor beta chains from one sample sequenced in a study of shared clonotypes between healthy human individuals. Only in-frame clones appear in the TCRdb table, and some are missing; sequencing was by immunoSEQ multiplex PCR. The table has 490,000 or so clones, over 60% seen once; the top ten hold 13%. The sequencing input was PBMCs. All receptors derive from a woman aged 40 to 49 in good health. Some clones in this sample may be carry-over from other donors' samples.

The chain joins TRBV6-6 to TRBJ1-4, with TRBD1 identical over 8 bases. Germline CDR1 reads MNHNY; CDR2 reads SVGAGI (reference sequence). This CDR3 comprises 14 residues. The V and J ends lost 2 bases and 7 bases, in that order; junction bases with no gene match: 3. CDR3 coding DNA: TGTGCCAGCAGTTACCCAGGGGGCAGTGAAAAACTGTTTTTT. It yields the protein CASSYPGGSEKLFF.

V usage is TRBV28 and J usage is TRBJ1-4, with D perhaps matching TRBD1 (5 bases). Deletions cut 3 bases from V and 0 bases from J, with 11 bases between. This CDR3 region has 16 residues. Germline V gene sequence: CDR1 MDHEN, CDR2 SYDVKM. CDR3: CASSFSGTSTNEKLFF. CDR3 DNA sequence: TGTGCCAGCAGTTTTTCCGGGACCTCAACTAATGAAAAACTGTTTTTT.

This clone was seen just once. The chain carries TRBV7-2 and TRBJ2-5, with 11 bases that match TRBD2. From germline, CDR1 is SGHTA and CDR2 FQGNSA. The CDR3 sequence is 18 residues long. V lost 2 bases to trimming and J lost 4 bases; unmatched junction nucleotides: 12. The CDR3 sequence: CASSLFQGVTSGRETQYF. The CDR3 DNA follows: TGTGCCAGCAGCTTATTCCAGGGGGTAACTAGCGGGAGAGAGACCCAGTACTTC.

V usage is TRBV5-1 and J usage is TRBJ2-1; D perhaps matches TRBD2 (5 bases). Germline V gives CDR1 SGHRS, CDR2 YFSETQ. The germline V and J ends were trimmed by 7 bases and 7 bases, with 15 bases remaining between them. The CDR3 totals 13 residues. The CDR3 is CASEDLLGNEQFF. For the CDR3, the DNA is TGCGCCAGCGAGGACTTGCTTGGGAATGAGCAGTTCTTC.

This clone has just a few counts. The rearrangement joins TRBV5-4 to TRBJ1-1; 7 bases align to TRBD1. The CDR3 is 14 residues long. Germline values: CDR1 SGHNT, CDR2 YYREEE (reference sequence). Germline trimming cut 0 bases from V and 10 bases from J; bases unmatched to any gene: 9. Written as DNA, the CDR3 is TGTGCCAGCAGCTTGGAGAAGGGGTCAGGGGGAGCTTTCTTT. Translated: CASSLEKGSGGAFF.

This clone was seen a single time. The genes are TRBV7-2 and TRBJ2-7; no clear D. V shed 3 bases and J shed 2 bases, with 11 bases lying between them. The CDR3 has 14 residues. Per the germline V gene, CDR1 is SGHTA and CDR2 is FQGNSA. The CDR3 nucleotides are TGTGCCAGCAGCTTGAGTATATCGGCCTACGAGCAGTACTTC. It codes for CASSLSISAYEQYF.

This sequence joins TRBV15 and TRBJ2-3, with D possibly called TRBD1 or TRBD2 (5 bases each). CDR3 size: 16 residues. Germline V gene lookup returns CDR1 LNHNV and CDR2 YYDKDF (reference sequence). The ends were cut back, 0 bases at V and 9 bases at J, with 19 bases in the middle. CDR3 loop: CATSRDGAPRAGTQYF. In nucleotides, the CDR3 is TGTGCCACCAGCAGAGATGGGGCACCACGGGCGGGCACGCAGTATTTT.

This chain joins TRBV15 and TRBJ2-1, with 8 bases lining up with TRBD1. This CDR3 has 16 amino acids. From germline, CDR1 is LNHNV and CDR2 YYDKDF (reference sequence). The V gene end was trimmed by 3 bases and the J gene end by 2 bases; junction bases not matched to a gene: 6. The CDR3 is CATSREGQGPYNEQFF. The CDR3 nucleotides are TGTGCCACCAGCAGGGAAGGACAGGGCCCCTACAATGAGCAGTTCTTC.

The V gene is TRBV7-2, the J gene TRBJ2-2; perhaps TRBD2 as D (6 bases). CDR3 length: 15 amino acids. V lost 5 bases and J lost 5, with 15 bases in between. Germline loops: CDR1 SGHTA, CDR2 FQGNSA. CDR3 sequence (DNA): TGTGCCAGCAGCCAAGATCACGGGAGTACCGGGGAGCTGTTTTTT. Translated: CASSQDHGSTGELFF.

The sample holds a few counts of this clone. The V call is TRBV5-1, the J call TRBJ2-3, with 7 bases matching TRBD2. The junction had 9 bases not matched to a gene; V was cut back by 0 bases and J by 5 bases. The germline gives CDR1 SGHRS, CDR2 YFSETQ. This CDR3 contains 16 residues. The CDR3 region is CASSLEGLHTGDTQYF. The CDR3 region has the DNA TGCGCCAGCAGCTTGGAGGGACTACATACGGGAGATACGCAGTATTTT.

This clone turned up a few times. This rearrangement joins TRBV9 to TRBJ2-2; D uncertain. With 0 bases removed from V and 3 bases from J, the gap between germline ends came to 9 bases. Germline V gives CDR1 SGDLS, CDR2 YYNGEE. The CDR3 runs 15 residues. The CDR3 nucleotides read TGTGCCAGCAGCGTAGTCCCAGATTACACCGGGGAGCTGTTTTTT. It yields the protein CASSVVPDYTGELFF.

This clone was picked up a small number of times. V and J are TRBV11-2 and TRBJ2-2; D is unresolved. Germline V gives CDR1 SGHAT, CDR2 FQNNGV. The CDR3 runs 15 residues. Trimming removed 3 bases from V and 5 bases from J, with 13 bases in between. The CDR3 region has the DNA TGTGCCAGCAGCTTCGGCGCGAGTCGGACCGGGGAGCTGTTTTTT. It is translated as CASSFGASRTGELFF.

This clone has only a few counts. The genes are TRBV18 and TRBJ1-1; possible D gene TRBD1, 5 bases. With 4 bases removed from V and 5 bases from J, the gap between germline ends came to 20 bases. There are 16 residues in the CDR3. Germline V CDR1 and CDR2: KGHSH, LQKENI. The CDR3 sequence: CASSQELDSLGTEAFF. Written as DNA, the CDR3 is TGTGCCAGCTCACAAGAACTAGACAGTTTGGGGACTGAAGCTTTCTTT.

The chain is built from TRBV4-1 and TRBJ2-5; no clear D gene. The V end lost 1 base, the J end lost 5 bases, and 8 bases lay between the germline ends. The germline CDR1 and CDR2 sequences are MGHRA and YSYEKL. The CDR3 loop spans 13 amino acids. In nucleotides, the CDR3 is TGCGCCAGCAGCCAAGGATTTGGGGAGACCCAGTACTTC. Amino acids: CASSQGFGETQYF.

V gene TRBV2 combines with J gene TRBJ1-5; 7 positions agree with TRBD1. This CDR3 has 17 residues. V lost 6 bases and J lost 3; bases outside the gene matches: 14. Per the germline V gene, CDR1 is SNHLY and CDR2 is FYNNEI. The CDR3 DNA reads TGTGCCAGCAGCCAAGAGGGCCTGACAGGGAACAATCAGCCCCAGCATTTT. Protein: CASSQEGLTGNNQPQHF.

V usage is TRBV6-5 and J usage is TRBJ2-7; the match to TRBD2 covers 8 bases. CDR3 length: 14 residues. V shed 5 bases and J 6 bases; nucleotides not matched to a gene: 9. Germline CDR1 and CDR2: MNHEY and SVGAGI. The CDR3 region is CASSPREGLGEQYF. DNA of the CDR3: TGTGCCAGCAGTCCCCGGGAGGGCCTCGGCGAGCAGTACTTC.

On this clone: Being one base from a much bigger clone, this may be a read error. Distinct nucleotide sequences in the sample also encode this CDR3. This chain joins TRBV30 and TRBJ2-7, with TRBD2 matching 7 bases. Germline-derived CDR1 and CDR2 are GTSNPN and SVGIG (reference sequence). The CDR3 consists of 12 residues. The CDR3 DNA sequence: TGTGCCTGGAGTGGGGGGGGTTACGAGCAGTACTTT. Translation gives CAWSGGGYEQYF.

The chain is built from TRBV18 and TRBJ2-7; the match to TRBD2 covers 8 bases. J gave up 6 bases and V 3 bases, and 13 bases lay outside the gene matches. This CDR3 is 16 amino acids long. Germline V gives CDR1 KGHSH, CDR2 LQKENI. The CDR3 region has the DNA TGTGCCAGCTCACCCTGGCGGGAGCGGGAGCACAGCGAGCAGTACTTC. This codes for CASSPWREREHSEQYF.

The rearrangement joins TRBV7-3 to TRBJ2-7; 8 bases agree with TRBD2. CDR3 length equals 15 residues. V lost 1 base and J lost 1; bases outside the gene matches: 3. Germline-derived CDR1 and CDR2 are SGHTA and FQGTGA. The CDR3 spells CASSLKLAASYEQYF. For the CDR3, the DNA is TGTGCCAGCAGCTTAAAACTAGCGGCTTCCTACGAGCAGTACTTC.

This chain connects TRBV27 to TRBJ2-7; 7 bases fit TRBD1. This CDR3 is built from 15 residues. The germline V gene has CDR1 MNHEY and CDR2 SMNVEV (reference sequence). Trimming removed 0 bases from V and 8 bases from J; junction bases left unmatched: 10. This chain's CDR3 is CASSLSGTAVLKQYF. For the CDR3, the DNA is TGTGCCAGCAGTTTATCAGGGACAGCAGTCCTCAAGCAGTACTTC.

The rearrangement uses TRBV28 and TRBJ1-5; D is unresolved. Trimming removed 2 bases at V and 0 bases at J, with 8 bases between. The CDR3 is 15 residues long. Germline loops: CDR1 MDHEN, CDR2 SYDVKM. The CDR3 sequence is CASSLARISNQPQHF. The CDR3 DNA reads TGTGCCAGCAGTTTAGCCAGGATTAGCAATCAGCCCCAGCATTTT.

This chain joins TRBV5-6 and TRBJ2-2; a possible D gene is TRBD2 (6 bases). Germline-derived CDR1 and CDR2 are SGHDT and YYEEEE. V was pared by 0 bases and J by 14 bases, with 26 bases between. The CDR3 sequence is 17 residues long. The CDR3 nucleotides are TGTGCCAGCAGCTTGGGAGCCGCCGGACAATTGGGCGGGACTCTGTTTTTT. Protein sequence: CASSLGAAGQLGGTLFF.

This chain links TRBV5-6 with TRBJ1-2; the match to TRBD1 covers 7 bases. Germline V lookup: CDR1 SGHDT, CDR2 YYEEEE. This CDR3 has 15 amino acids. V lost 1 base and J lost 11; bases outside the gene matches: 14. The CDR3: CASSLPTGWAMGYTF. CDR3 nucleotides: TGTGCCAGCAGCTTGCCGACAGGGTGGGCTATGGGGTACACCTTC. The full variable domain, in which reference TRBV5-6 and TRBJ1-2 provide the parts outside the CDR3, is DAGVTQSPTHLIKTRGQQVTLRCSPKSGHDTVSWYQQALGQGPQFIFQYYEEEERQRGNFPDRFSGHQFPNYSSELNVNALLLGDSALYLCASSLPTGWAMGYTFGSGTRLTVV.

This clone was picked up one time. The chain couples TRBV5-1 to TRBJ2-7, with 8 bases identical to TRBD2. The CDR3 is 14 amino acids. Germline CDR1 SGHRS, CDR2 YFSETQ. J lost 0 bases, V lost 5 bases, and 4 bases had no gene match. The CDR3 region is CASSSSGNSYEQYF. The CDR3 DNA sequence: TGCGCCAGCAGTAGTAGCGGGAACTCCTACGAGCAGTACTTC.

The rearrangement uses TRBV19 and TRBJ2-5; the D gene is possibly TRBD1 (5 bases). This CDR3 contains 13 residues. Deletions cut 3 bases from V and 2 bases from J, with 7 bases between. In germline, CDR1 is LNHDA, CDR2 SQIVND (reference sequence). CDR3 region: CASSMNRQETQYF. CDR3 nucleotides: TGTGCCAGTAGTATGAACAGGCAAGAGACCCAGTACTTC. The full variable domain, in which reference TRBV19 and TRBJ2-5 provide the parts outside the CDR3, is DGGITQSPKYLFRKEGQNVTLSCEQNLNHDAMYWYRQDPGQGLRLIYYSQIVNDFQKGDIAEGYSVSREKKESFPLTVTSAQKNPTAFYLCASSMNRQETQYFGPGTRLLVL.

About this clone: This likely reflects a read error, since a far larger clone is one base away. The V call is TRBV28, the J call TRBJ1-2; 8 bases line up with TRBD1. Germline loops: CDR1 MDHEN, CDR2 SYDVKM. The CDR3 consists of 16 residues. The chain's CDR3 is CVSSLIPGGASNGYTF. The CDR3 region has the DNA TGTGTCAGCAGTTTAATTCCAGGGGGCGCAAGTAATGGCTACACCTTC.

CDR3 region: CASKGGDDISYEQYF. For the CDR3, the DNA is TGTGCCAGCAAGGGGGGGGACGATATCTCCTACGAGCAGTACTTC. This sequence joins TRBV6-6 and TRBJ2-7; possible D gene TRBD2, 7 bases. The CDR3 has 15 residues. V was clipped by 7 bases and J by 0 bases, with 16 bases between them. The germline V gene has CDR1 MNHNY and CDR2 SVGAGI (reference sequence).

This chain joins TRBV9 and TRBJ2-7; D possibly corresponds to TRBD2 (5 bases). The CDR3 covers 15 residues. Germline CDR1 is SGDLS and CDR2 is YYNGEE. V dropped 1 base and J dropped 4 bases, with 15 bases sitting between them. The CDR3 spells CASSVNDWGAYEQYF. CDR3 DNA sequence: TGTGCCAGCAGCGTAAATGACTGGGGAGCGTACGAGCAGTACTTC.

The chain joins TRBV29-1 to TRBJ1-2, with a tentative D call TRBD1 (5 bases). CDR1 is SQVTM, CDR2 ANQGSEA, per germline. V was trimmed by 7 bases and J by 3 bases, leaving 15 bases between them. The CDR3 is made up of 13 amino acids. The chain's CDR3 is CSGGGSGDYGYTF. The DNA of the CDR3 is TGCAGCGGGGGGGGAAGCGGTGACTATGGCTACACCTTC.

Only one count was recorded for this clone. This chain connects TRBV12-5 to TRBJ2-2; 8 nucleotides line up with TRBD1. This CDR3 contains 17 residues. The V and J ends lost 0 bases and 1 base, in that order; junction bases with no gene match: 4. Germline V CDR1 and CDR2: LGHNT, FRNRAP. The CDR3 sequence is CASGLVKDRVNTGELFF. The CDR3, as DNA: TGTGCTAGTGGTTTGGTAAAGGACAGGGTGAACACCGGGGAGCTGTTTTTT.

The V and J genes are TRBV30 and TRBJ2-1; TRBD2 aligns across 7 bases. V was clipped by 2 bases and J by 0 bases; unmatched bases: 4. This CDR3 has 15 amino acids. The germline CDR1 and CDR2 sequences are GTSNPN and SVGIG (reference sequence). The CDR3 DNA follows: TGTGCCTGGAGTTCGGGCGGGGGCTCCTACAATGAGCAGTTCTTC. Its translation is CAWSSGGGSYNEQFF.